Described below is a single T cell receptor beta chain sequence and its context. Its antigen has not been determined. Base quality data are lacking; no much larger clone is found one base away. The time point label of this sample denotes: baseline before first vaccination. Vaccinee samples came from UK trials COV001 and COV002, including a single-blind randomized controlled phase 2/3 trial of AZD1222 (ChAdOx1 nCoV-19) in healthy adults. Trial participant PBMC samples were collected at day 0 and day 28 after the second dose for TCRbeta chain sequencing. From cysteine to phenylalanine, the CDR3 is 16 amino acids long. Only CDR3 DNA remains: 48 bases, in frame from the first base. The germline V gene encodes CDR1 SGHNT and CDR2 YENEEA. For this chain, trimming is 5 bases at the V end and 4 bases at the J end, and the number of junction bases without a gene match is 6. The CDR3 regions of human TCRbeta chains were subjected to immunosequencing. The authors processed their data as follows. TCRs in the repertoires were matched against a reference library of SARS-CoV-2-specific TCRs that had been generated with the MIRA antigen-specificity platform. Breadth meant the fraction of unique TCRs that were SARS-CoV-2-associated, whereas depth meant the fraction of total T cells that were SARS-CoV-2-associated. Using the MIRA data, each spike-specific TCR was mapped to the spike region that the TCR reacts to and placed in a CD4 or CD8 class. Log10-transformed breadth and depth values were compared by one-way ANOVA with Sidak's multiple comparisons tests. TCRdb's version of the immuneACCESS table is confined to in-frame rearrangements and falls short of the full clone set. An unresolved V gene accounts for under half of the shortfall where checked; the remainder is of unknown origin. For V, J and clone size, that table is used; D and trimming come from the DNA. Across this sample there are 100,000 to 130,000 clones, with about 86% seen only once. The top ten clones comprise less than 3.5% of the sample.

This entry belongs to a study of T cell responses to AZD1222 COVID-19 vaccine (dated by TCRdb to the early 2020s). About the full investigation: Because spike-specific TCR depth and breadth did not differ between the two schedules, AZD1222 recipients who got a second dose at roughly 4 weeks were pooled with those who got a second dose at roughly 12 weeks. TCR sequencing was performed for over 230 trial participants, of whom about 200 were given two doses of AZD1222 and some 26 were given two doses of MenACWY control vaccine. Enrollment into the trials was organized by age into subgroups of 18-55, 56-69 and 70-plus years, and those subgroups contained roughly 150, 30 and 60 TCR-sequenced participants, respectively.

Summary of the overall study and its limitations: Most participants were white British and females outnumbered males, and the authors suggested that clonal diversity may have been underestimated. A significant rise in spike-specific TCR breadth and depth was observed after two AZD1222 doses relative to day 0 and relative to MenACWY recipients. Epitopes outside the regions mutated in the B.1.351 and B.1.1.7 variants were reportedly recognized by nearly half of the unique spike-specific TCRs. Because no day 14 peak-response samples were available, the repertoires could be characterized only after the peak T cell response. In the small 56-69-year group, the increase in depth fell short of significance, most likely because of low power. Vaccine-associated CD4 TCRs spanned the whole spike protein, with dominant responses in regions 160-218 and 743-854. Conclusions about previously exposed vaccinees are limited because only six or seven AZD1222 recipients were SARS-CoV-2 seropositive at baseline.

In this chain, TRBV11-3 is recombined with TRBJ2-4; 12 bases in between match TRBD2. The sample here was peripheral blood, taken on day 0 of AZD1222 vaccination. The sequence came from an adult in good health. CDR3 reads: CASSPPGLAGKNIQYF. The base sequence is TGTGCCAGCAGCCCCCCAGGACTAGCGGGGAAAAACATTCAGTACTTC.